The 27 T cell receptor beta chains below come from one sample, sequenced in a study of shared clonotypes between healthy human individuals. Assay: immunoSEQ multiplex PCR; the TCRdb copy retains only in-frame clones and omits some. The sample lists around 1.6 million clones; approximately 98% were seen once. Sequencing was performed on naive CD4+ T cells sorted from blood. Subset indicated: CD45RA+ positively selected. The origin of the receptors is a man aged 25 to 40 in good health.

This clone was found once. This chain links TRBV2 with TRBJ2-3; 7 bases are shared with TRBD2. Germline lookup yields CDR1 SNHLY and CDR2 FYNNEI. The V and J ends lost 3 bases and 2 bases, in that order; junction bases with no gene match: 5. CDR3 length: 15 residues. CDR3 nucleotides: TGTGCCAGCAGTGACAGGGACTATCACACAGATACGCAGTATTTT. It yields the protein CASSDRDYHTDTQYF.

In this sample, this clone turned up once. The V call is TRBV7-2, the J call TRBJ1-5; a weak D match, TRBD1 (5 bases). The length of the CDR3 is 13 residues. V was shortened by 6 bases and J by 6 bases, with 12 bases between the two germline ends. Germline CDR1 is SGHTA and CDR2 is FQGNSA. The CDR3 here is CASRVDRGQPQHF. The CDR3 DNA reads TGTGCCAGCAGGGTTGACAGAGGTCAGCCCCAGCATTTT.

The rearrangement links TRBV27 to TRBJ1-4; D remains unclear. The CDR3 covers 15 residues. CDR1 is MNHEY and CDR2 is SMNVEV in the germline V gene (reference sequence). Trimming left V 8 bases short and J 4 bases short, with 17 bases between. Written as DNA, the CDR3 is TGTGCCAGCCGAAAAGGGCCTCAGCTTAATGAAAAACTGTTTTTT. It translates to CASRKGPQLNEKLFF.

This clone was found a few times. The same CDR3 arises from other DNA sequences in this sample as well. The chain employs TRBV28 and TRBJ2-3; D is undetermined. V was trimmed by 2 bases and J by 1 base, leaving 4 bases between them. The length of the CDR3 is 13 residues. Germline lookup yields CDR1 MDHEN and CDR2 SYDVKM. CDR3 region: CASSLAGTDTQYF. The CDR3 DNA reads TGTGCCAGCAGTTTAGCGGGCACAGATACGCAGTATTTT.

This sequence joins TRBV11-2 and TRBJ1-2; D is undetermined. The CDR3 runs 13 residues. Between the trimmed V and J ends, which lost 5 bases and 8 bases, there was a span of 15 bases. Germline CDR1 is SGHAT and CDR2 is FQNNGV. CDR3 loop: CASSNLRAGGYTF. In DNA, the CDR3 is TGTGCCAGCAGCAACTTAAGGGCCGGCGGCTACACCTTC.

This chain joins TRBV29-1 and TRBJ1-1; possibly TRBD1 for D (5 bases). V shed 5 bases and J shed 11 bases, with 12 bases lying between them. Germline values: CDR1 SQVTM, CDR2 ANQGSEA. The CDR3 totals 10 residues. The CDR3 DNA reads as TGCAGCGTTATTGGAGAGGGGGCTTTCTTT. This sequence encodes CSVIGEGAFF.

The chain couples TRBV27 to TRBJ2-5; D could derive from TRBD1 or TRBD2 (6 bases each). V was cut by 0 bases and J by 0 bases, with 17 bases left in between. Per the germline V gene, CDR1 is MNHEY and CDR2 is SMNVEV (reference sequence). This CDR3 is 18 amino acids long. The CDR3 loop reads CASSLSISSGAYQETQYF. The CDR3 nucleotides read TGTGCCAGCAGTTTATCAATTTCGTCGGGGGCTTACCAAGAGACCCAGTACTTC.

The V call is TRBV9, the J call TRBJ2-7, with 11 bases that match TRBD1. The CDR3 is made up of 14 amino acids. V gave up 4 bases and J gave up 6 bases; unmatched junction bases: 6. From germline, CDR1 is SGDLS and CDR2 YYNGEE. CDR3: CASSWGTGGSEQYF. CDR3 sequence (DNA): TGTGCCAGCAGCTGGGGGACAGGGGGAAGCGAGCAGTACTTC.

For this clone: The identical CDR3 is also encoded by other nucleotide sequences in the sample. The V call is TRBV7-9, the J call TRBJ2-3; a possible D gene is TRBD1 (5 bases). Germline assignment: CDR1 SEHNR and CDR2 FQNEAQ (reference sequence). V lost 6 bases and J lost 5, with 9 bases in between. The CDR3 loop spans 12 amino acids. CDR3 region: CASSFTGDTQYF. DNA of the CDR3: TGTGCCAGCAGTTTCACAGGAGATACGCAGTATTTT.

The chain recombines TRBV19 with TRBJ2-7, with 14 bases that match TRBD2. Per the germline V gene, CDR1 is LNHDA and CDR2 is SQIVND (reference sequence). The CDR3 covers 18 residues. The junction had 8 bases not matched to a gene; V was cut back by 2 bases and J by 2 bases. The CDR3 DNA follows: TGTGCCAGTAGTATAAAGGGACTAGCGGGAGTAACTCCCTACGAGCAGTACTTC. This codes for CASSIKGLAGVTPYEQYF.

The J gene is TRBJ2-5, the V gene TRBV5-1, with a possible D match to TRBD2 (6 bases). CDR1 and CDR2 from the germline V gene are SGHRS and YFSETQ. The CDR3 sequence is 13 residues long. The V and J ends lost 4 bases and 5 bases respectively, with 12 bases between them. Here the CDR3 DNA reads TGCGCCAGCAGCCACGGTGGGGGGGAGACCCAGTACTTC. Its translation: CASSHGGGETQYF.

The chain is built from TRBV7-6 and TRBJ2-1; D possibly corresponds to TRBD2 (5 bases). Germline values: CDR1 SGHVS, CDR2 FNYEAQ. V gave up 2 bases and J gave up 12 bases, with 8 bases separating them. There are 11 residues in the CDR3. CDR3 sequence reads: CASSLTGGQFF. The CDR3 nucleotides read TGTGCCAGCAGCTTAACTGGAGGGCAGTTCTTC.

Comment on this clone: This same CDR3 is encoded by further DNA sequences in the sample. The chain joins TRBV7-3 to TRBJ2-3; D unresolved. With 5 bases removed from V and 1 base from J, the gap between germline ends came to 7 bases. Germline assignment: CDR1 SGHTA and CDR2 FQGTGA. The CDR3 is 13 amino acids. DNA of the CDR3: TGTGCCAGCAGCCGCGGTGGCACAGATACGCAGTATTTT. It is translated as CASSRGGTDTQYF.

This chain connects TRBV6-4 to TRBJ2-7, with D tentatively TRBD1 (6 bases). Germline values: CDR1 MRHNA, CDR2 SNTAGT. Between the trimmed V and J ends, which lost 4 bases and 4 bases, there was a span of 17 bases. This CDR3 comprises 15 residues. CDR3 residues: CASSAQQGLGYEQYF. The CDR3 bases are TGTGCCAGCAGTGCCCAACAGGGTTTGGGTTACGAGCAGTACTTC.

CDR3 coding DNA: TGTGCCAGCACCCTGGGACTAGTGGTCTACGAGCAGTACTTC. Protein: CASTLGLVVYEQYF. The genes are TRBV2 and TRBJ2-7; 8 bases map to TRBD2. Germline V gene lookup returns CDR1 SNHLY and CDR2 FYNNEI. CDR3 size: 14 residues. The junction had 8 bases not matched to a gene; V was cut back by 7 bases and J by 3 bases. Looking up the rest from reference TRBV2 and TRBJ2-7 gives the full variable domain: EPEVTQTPSHQVTQMGQEVILRCVPISNHLYFYWYRQILGQKVEFLVSFYNNEISEKSEIFDDQFSVERPDGSNFTLKIRSTKLEDSAMYFCASTLGLVVYEQYFGPGTRLTVT.

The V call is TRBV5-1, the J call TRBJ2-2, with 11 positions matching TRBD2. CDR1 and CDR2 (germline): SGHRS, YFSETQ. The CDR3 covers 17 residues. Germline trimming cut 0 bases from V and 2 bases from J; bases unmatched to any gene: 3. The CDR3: CASSLVLAGDNTGELFF. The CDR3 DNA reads TGCGCCAGCAGCTTGGTACTAGCGGGAGACAACACCGGGGAGCTGTTTTTT.

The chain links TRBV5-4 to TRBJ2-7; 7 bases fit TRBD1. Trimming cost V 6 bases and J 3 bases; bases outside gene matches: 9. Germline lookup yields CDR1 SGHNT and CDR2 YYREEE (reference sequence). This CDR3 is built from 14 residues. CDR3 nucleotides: TGTGCCAGCACCCAGGGCACAGGGGACTACGAGCAGTACTTC. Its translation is CASTQGTGDYEQYF. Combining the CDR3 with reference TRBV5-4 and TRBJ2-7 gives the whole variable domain ETGVTQSPTHLIKTRGQQVTLRCSSQSGHNTVSWYQQALGQGPQFIFQYYREEENGRGNFPPRFSGLQFPNYSSELNVNALELDDSALYLCASTQGTGDYEQYFGPGTRLTVT.

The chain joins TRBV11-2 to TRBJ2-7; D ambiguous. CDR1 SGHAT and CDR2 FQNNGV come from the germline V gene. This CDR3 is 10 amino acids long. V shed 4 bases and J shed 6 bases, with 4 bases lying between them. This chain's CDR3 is CASSSSEQYF. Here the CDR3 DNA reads TGTGCCAGCAGCTCATCCGAGCAGTACTTC.

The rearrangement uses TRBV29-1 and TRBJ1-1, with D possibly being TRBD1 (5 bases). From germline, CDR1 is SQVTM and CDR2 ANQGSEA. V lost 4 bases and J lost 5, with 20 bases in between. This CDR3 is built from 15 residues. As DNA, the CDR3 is TGCAGCGTTGCCATGACCTGGGTCGGGGGGACTGAAGCTTTCTTT. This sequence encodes CSVAMTWVGGTEAFF.

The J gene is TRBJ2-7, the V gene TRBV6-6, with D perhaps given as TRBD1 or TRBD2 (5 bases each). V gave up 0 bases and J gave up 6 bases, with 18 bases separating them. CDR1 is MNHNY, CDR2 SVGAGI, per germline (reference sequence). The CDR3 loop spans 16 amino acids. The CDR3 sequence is CASSYSILGTTPEQYF. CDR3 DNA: TGTGCCAGCAGTTACTCCATCCTTGGGACCACTCCCGAGCAGTACTTC.

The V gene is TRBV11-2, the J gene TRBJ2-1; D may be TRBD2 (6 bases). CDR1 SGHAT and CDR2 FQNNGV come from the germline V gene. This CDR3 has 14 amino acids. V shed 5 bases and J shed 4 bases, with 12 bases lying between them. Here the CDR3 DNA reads TGTGCCAGCAGCGCCGCCGCGGGGTACAATGAGCAGTTCTTC. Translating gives CASSAAAGYNEQFF.

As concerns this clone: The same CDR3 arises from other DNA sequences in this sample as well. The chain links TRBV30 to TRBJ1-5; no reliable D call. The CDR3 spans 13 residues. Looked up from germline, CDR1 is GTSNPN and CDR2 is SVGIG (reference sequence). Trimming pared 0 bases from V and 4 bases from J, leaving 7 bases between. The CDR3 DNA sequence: TGTGCCTGGAGTGTTAGTTCTAATCAGCCCCAGCATTTT. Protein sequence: CAWSVSSNQPQHF.

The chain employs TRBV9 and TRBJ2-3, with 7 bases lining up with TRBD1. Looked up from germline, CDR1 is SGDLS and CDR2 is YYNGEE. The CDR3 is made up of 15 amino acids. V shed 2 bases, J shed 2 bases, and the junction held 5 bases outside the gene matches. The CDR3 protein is CASSVKGGATDTQYF. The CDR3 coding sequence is TGTGCCAGCAGCGTGAAAGGGGGCGCCACAGATACGCAGTATTTT.

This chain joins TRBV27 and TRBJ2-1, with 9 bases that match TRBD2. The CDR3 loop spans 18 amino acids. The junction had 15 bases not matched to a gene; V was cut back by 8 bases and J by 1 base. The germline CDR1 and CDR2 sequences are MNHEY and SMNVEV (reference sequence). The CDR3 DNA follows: TGTGCCAGCGGCATGTTGGTAGCGGGAGTATTGTCCTACAATGAGCAGTTCTTC. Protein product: CASGMLVAGVLSYNEQFF.

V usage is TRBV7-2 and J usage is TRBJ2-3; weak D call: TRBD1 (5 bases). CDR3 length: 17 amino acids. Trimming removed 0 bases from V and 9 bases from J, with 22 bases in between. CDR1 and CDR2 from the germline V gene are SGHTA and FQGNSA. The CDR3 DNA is TGTGCCAGCAGCTTAGCCAGTACGTGGGGCCTGGGGATGACGCAGTATTTT. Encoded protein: CASSLASTWGLGMTQYF. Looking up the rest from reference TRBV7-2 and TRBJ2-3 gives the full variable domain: GAGVSQSPSNKVTEKGKDVELRCDPISGHTALYWYRQSLGQGLEFLIYFQGNSAPDKSGLPSDRFSAERTGGSVSTLTIQRTQQEDSAVYLCASSLASTWGLGMTQYFGPGTRLTVL.

The DNA of the CDR3 is TGCGCCAGCAGCTTGACTCCGGGACAGGACTATGGCTACACCTTC. Translated: CASSLTPGQDYGYTF. The chain combines TRBV5-1 with TRBJ1-2; 8 bases align to TRBD1. This CDR3 has 15 residues. CDR1 and CDR2 from the germline V gene are SGHRS and YFSETQ. The junction had 5 bases not matched to a gene; V was cut back by 1 base and J by 3 bases.

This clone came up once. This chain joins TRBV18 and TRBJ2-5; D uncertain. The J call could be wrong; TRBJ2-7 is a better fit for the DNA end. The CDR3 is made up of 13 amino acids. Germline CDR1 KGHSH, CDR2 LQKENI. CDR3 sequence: CASSKSEVYEQYF. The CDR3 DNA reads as TGTGCCAGCTCAAAATCTGAGGTCTACGAGCAGTACTTC.